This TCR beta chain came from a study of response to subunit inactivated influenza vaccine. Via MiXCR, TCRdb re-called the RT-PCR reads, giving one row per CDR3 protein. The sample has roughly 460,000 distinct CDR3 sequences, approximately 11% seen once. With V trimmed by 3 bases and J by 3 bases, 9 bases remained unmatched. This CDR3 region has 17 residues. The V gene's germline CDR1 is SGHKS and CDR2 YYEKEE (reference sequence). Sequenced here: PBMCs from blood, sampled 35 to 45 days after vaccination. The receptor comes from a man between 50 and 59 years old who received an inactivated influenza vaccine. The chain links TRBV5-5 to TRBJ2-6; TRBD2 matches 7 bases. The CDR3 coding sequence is TGTGCCAGCAGCTCCGGACTAGTCCCGCATGGGGCCAACGTCCTGACTTTC. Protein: CASSSGLVPHGANVLTF. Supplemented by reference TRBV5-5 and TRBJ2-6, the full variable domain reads DAGVTQSPTHLIKTRGQQVTLRCSPISGHKSVSWYQQVLGQGPQFIFQYYEKEERGRGNFPDRFSARQFPNYSSELNVNALLLGDSALYLCASSSGLVPHGANVLTFGAGSRLTVL.